This TCR beta chain comes out of a study of blood T cell repertoires in COVID-19. About the study: Samples of COVID-19 (acute and convalescent) were obtained from the United States, Italy and Spain. T cells, B-cell-depleted T cells, or PBMCs provided the cDNA or gDNA that served as material.

CDR3 size: 16 residues. From germline, CDR1 is MNHEY and CDR2 SVGEGT. V shed 5 bases, J shed 8 bases, and the junction held 16 bases outside the gene matches. In the original processing: Amplification of reference gene primers was used by the study to estimate nucleated cell counts. TCRdb keeps only in-frame clones here, not all; method: immunoSEQ multiplex PCR. V, J and clone size derive from that table, while D and trimming were established from the DNA sequence. The top ten clones hold approximately 9.8% of a sample with roughly 250,000 clones, 86% of them seen once. The TCR comes from a man in his forties who had recovered from COVID-19. The chain links TRBV6-2 or TRBV6-3 to TRBJ2-3, with TRBD2 identical over 7 bases. Material for sequencing was peripheral blood. CDR3 amino acids: CASSTMAGLVGRTQYF. The CDR3, as DNA: TGTGCCAGCAGTACTATGGCCGGACTAGTTGGTCGTACGCAGTATTTT.